Below, 23 T cell receptor beta chains from the same sample are listed, as sequenced in a study of blood T cell repertoires in COVID-19. TCRdb keeps only in-frame clones here, not all; method: immunoSEQ multiplex PCR. The sample has just over 95,000 clones; 75% to 85% are singletons. Sequencing input: peripheral blood. The receptors were gathered from a man aged 60-69 years with acute or convalescent COVID-19.

This clone was detected only once. The V call is TRBV7-2, the J call TRBJ1-2, with a possible D match to TRBD1 (6 bases). From germline, CDR1 is SGHTA and CDR2 FQGNSA. The CDR3 spans 14 residues. V lost 5 bases and J 4 bases, leaving 14 bases between the germline ends. The CDR3 DNA follows: TGTGCCAGCAGCCCAACTACAGGGCCCTATGGCTACACCTTC. Protein sequence: CASSPTTGPYGYTF. The full variable domain, in which reference TRBV7-2 and TRBJ1-2 provide the parts outside the CDR3, is GAGVSQSPSNKVTEKGKDVELRCDPISGHTALYWYRQSLGQGLEFLIYFQGNSAPDKSGLPSDRFSAERTGGSVSTLTIQRTQQEDSAVYLCASSPTTGPYGYTFGSGTRLTVV.

The V gene is TRBV6-6, the J gene TRBJ2-5, with TRBD1 identical over 8 bases. Germline lookup yields CDR1 MNHNY and CDR2 SVGAGI (reference sequence). CDR3 length: 14 residues. The V and J ends lost 7 bases and 4 bases, in that order; junction bases with no gene match: 8. The CDR3 here is CASTHSTGAETQYF. Here the CDR3 DNA reads TGTGCCAGCACCCACTCGACAGGGGCAGAGACCCAGTACTTC.

The count of this clone is one. This sequence joins TRBV3-1 (or the pseudogene TRBV3-2) and TRBJ1-1; 8 bases fit TRBD1. Per the germline V gene, CDR1 is LGHDT and CDR2 is YNNKEL (reference sequence). Trimming removed 2 bases from V and 13 bases from J; junction bases left unmatched: 6. The CDR3 extends over 12 amino acids. In DNA, the CDR3 is TGTGCCAGCAGCCAATTCGGACAGGGCGGTTTCTTT. It is translated as CASSQFGQGGFF.

The genes are TRBV5-8 and TRBJ1-6, with 8 bases lining up with TRBD1. The ends lost 4 bases at V and 8 bases at J; junction bases unmatched: 5. The CDR3 sequence is 14 residues long. Germline V gene lookup returns CDR1 SGHTS and CDR2 YDEGEE. The CDR3 DNA follows: TGTGCCAGCAGCCGAGACAGGGGTGATTCACCCCTCCACTTT. This gives the protein CASSRDRGDSPLHF.

This rearrangement joins TRBV19 to TRBJ1-6; perhaps TRBD1 as D (5 bases). With 10 bases removed from V and 9 bases from J, the gap between germline ends came to 25 bases. CDR3 size: 16 residues. Per the germline V gene, CDR1 is LNHDA and CDR2 is SQIVND (reference sequence). The CDR3 region is CAISSPRGGEASPLHF. The CDR3 DNA sequence: TGTGCCATCTCGAGCCCTCGGGGAGGGGAAGCTTCACCCCTCCACTTT.

Written as DNA, the CDR3 is TGTGCCAGCAGCCCAGACAGGGGTGTTTTGTACGTC. It encodes CASSPDRGVLYV. This chain links TRBV7-8 with TRBJ2-7, with 8 positions matching TRBD1. The length of the CDR3 is 12 residues. Germline V gene lookup returns CDR1 SGHVS and CDR2 FQNEAQ. With V trimmed by 5 bases and J by 12 bases, 9 bases remained unmatched.

This clone showed up just a few times. The CDR3 DNA is TGTGCCAGCAGCGTGAACATAAGGGAGACTGAAGCTTTCTTT. Its translation is CASSVNIRETEAFF. The chain joins TRBV9 to TRBJ1-1; D remains ambiguous. The CDR3 spans 14 residues. V lost 2 bases and J 5 bases, leaving 13 bases between the germline ends. Germline-derived CDR1 and CDR2 are SGDLS and YYNGEE.

CDR3 amino acids: CASSLSRGGPTDTQYF. The CDR3 DNA reads as TGTGCCAGCAGCTTATCCCGGGGGGGACCCACAGATACGCAGTATTTT. This rearrangement joins TRBV11-3 to TRBJ2-3, with TRBD2 matching 8 bases. With 2 bases clipped from V and 2 bases from J, the junction kept 6 bases outside the gene matches. CDR1 and CDR2 from the germline V gene are SGHNT and YENEEA. There are 16 residues in the CDR3.

The V call is TRBV7-2, the J call TRBJ2-1, with no clear D. The length of the CDR3 is 13 residues. V shed 2 bases and J shed 8 bases, with 10 bases lying between them. Germline loops: CDR1 SGHTA, CDR2 FQGNSA. CDR3 in DNA: TGTGCCAGCAGCTTATCGAGAGTGGATGAGCAGTTCTTC. This gives the protein CASSLSRVDEQFF.

The genes are TRBV24-1 and TRBJ1-5; D perhaps matches TRBD1 (5 bases). The germline V and J ends were trimmed by 6 bases and 4 bases, with 9 bases remaining between them. The CDR3 length is 13 residues. Germline V gives CDR1 KGHDR, CDR2 SFDVKD. Written as DNA, the CDR3 is TGTGCCACCAGTTTCGGGGGAAATCAGCCCCAGCATTTT. Translation gives CATSFGGNQPQHF.

This clone was observed a handful of times. The chain has TRBV2 and TRBJ1-2, with 11 nucleotides matching TRBD1. The CDR3 consists of 15 residues. The V gene's germline CDR1 is SNHLY and CDR2 FYNNEI. V was clipped by 6 bases and J by 6 bases; unmatched bases: 9. The CDR3 is CASSETRDRGNGYTF. CDR3 coding DNA: TGTGCCAGCAGCGAAACCCGGGACAGGGGGAATGGCTACACCTTC.

Only one count was recorded for this clone. The chain couples TRBV27 to TRBJ1-2, with D possibly matching TRBD1 (5 bases). V was cut by 6 bases and J by 4 bases, with 15 bases left in between. Germline loops: CDR1 MNHEY, CDR2 SMNVEV (reference sequence). The length of the CDR3 is 14 residues. This chain's CDR3 is CASSPTGELYGYTF. The DNA of the CDR3 is TGTGCCAGCAGCCCCACGGGGGAACTCTATGGCTACACCTTC.

The V and J genes are TRBV3-1 (or the pseudogene TRBV3-2) and TRBJ2-1; tentative D call: TRBD1 (5 bases). The germline gives CDR1 LGHDT, CDR2 YNNKEL (reference sequence). V lost 6 bases, J lost 0 bases, and 21 bases lay in between. The CDR3 has 18 residues. The CDR3: CASSPEGVPLGSYNEQFF. The CDR3 DNA is TGTGCCAGCAGTCCAGAAGGGGTCCCTCTTGGCTCCTACAATGAGCAGTTCTTC.

This chain joins TRBV19 and TRBJ1-5, with D tentatively TRBD1 (5 bases). The germline V gene encodes CDR1 LNHDA and CDR2 SQIVND (reference sequence). The CDR3 is 14 residues long. The V gene lost 3 bases and the J gene lost 0 bases, with 6 bases spanning the gap. The chain's CDR3 is CASSMGHSNQPQHF. The CDR3 region has the DNA TGTGCCAGTAGTATGGGGCATAGCAATCAGCCCCAGCATTTT.

The chain combines TRBV19 with TRBJ1-2; D is undetermined. The germline V and J ends were trimmed by 5 bases and 8 bases, with 12 bases remaining between them. The length of the CDR3 is 12 residues. The germline gives CDR1 LNHDA, CDR2 SQIVND (reference sequence). For the CDR3, the DNA is TGTGCCAGTAGTTTACAGACGGGGGGCTACACCTTC. It is translated as CASSLQTGGYTF. Together with reference TRBV19 and TRBJ1-2, the CDR3 gives the full variable domain: DGGITQSPKYLFRKEGQNVTLSCEQNLNHDAMYWYRQDPGQGLRLIYYSQIVNDFQKGDIAEGYSVSREKKESFPLTVTSAQKNPTAFYLCASSLQTGGYTFGSGTRLTVV.

V is TRBV10-1 and J is TRBJ2-6, with unresolved D. The CDR3 is 13 residues long. Germline CDR1 and CDR2: WNHNN and SYGVQD (reference sequence). Trimming left V 4 bases short and J 1 base short, with 2 bases between. The CDR3 sequence: CASSVSGANVLTF. Here the CDR3 DNA reads TGCGCCAGCAGTGTATCTGGGGCCAACGTCCTGACTTTC.

This clone was seen a few times. The genes are TRBV11-3 and TRBJ1-1, with 8 bases that match TRBD1. CDR1 is SGHNT, CDR2 YENEEA, per germline. This CDR3 region has 15 residues. Trimming cost V 5 bases and J 4 bases; bases outside gene matches: 9. The CDR3 region is CASSGRTGWSTEAFF. CDR3 sequence (DNA): TGTGCCAGCAGCGGACGGACAGGGTGGTCCACTGAAGCTTTCTTT.

The rearrangement links TRBV4-1 to TRBJ1-1; the D gene is possibly TRBD1 (5 bases). CDR3 length: 15 amino acids. V was cut by 2 bases and J by 4 bases, with 14 bases left in between. Germline V gene data show CDR1 as MGHRA and CDR2 as YSYEKL. DNA of the CDR3: TGCGCCAGCAGCCAACCGGACACCCTGGGCACTGAAGCTTTCTTT. It translates to CASSQPDTLGTEAFF.

The chain couples TRBV19 to TRBJ1-2, with 9 bases matching TRBD1. Looked up from germline, CDR1 is LNHDA and CDR2 is SQIVND (reference sequence). After removal of 4 bases from V and 8 bases from J, the junction contained 8 bases not matched to a gene. The CDR3 is 14 amino acids. DNA of the CDR3: TGTGCCAGTAGTAGAGTACAGGGGGCGAGCGGCTACACCTTC. This translates into CASSRVQGASGYTF. Using reference TRBV19 and TRBJ1-2 for the parts outside the CDR3, the full variable domain is DGGITQSPKYLFRKEGQNVTLSCEQNLNHDAMYWYRQDPGQGLRLIYYSQIVNDFQKGDIAEGYSVSREKKESFPLTVTSAQKNPTAFYLCASSRVQGASGYTFGSGTRLTVV.

The chain is built from TRBV30 and TRBJ1-1; TRBD1 might be the D (6 bases). The germline V and J ends were trimmed by 1 base and 1 base, with 10 bases remaining between them. The CDR3 consists of 14 residues. CDR1 GTSNPN and CDR2 SVGIG come from the germline V gene (reference sequence). CDR3 residues: CAWSEGHRNTEAFF. CDR3 sequence (DNA): TGTGCCTGGAGTGAGGGACATAGGAACACTGAAGCTTTCTTT.

The rearrangement joins TRBV6-4 to TRBJ2-3, with D perhaps TRBD2 (5 bases). Germline lookup yields CDR1 MRHNA and CDR2 SNTAGT. Trimming pared 3 bases from V and 5 bases from J, leaving 9 bases between. The CDR3 covers 13 residues. The CDR3 bases are TGTGCCAGCAGTGATAAGGGAGAAGATACGCAGTATTTT. Protein sequence: CASSDKGEDTQYF.

The chain joins TRBV2 to TRBJ1-5, with D hard to call. V was clipped by 6 bases and J by 7 bases, with 19 bases between them. This CDR3 is 15 amino acids long. CDR1 and CDR2 from the germline V gene are SNHLY and FYNNEI. CDR3 sequence: CASSPGGHPEQPQHF. The CDR3 DNA sequence: TGTGCCAGCAGCCCGGGAGGGCATCCGGAGCAGCCCCAGCATTTT.

The chain recombines TRBV12-3 or TRBV12-4 with TRBJ2-3; D is uncertain. CDR3 size: 13 residues. Trimming pared 3 bases from V and 1 base from J, leaving 5 bases between. As DNA, the CDR3 is TGTGCCAGCAGTTTTACAGGCACAGATACGCAGTATTTT. This gives the protein CASSFTGTDTQYF.